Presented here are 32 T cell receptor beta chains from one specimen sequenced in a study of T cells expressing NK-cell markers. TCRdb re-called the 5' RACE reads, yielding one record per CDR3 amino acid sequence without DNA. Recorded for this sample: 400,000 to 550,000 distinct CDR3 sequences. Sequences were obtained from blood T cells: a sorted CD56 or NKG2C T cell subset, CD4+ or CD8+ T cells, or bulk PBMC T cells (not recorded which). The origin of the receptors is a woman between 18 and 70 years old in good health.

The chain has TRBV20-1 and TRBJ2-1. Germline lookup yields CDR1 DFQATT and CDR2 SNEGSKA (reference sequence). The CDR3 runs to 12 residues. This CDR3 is CSAPASYNEQFF.

The CDR3 sequence is CATEHRLRVADTQYF. The rearrangement joins TRBV15 to TRBJ2-3; TCRdb selects TRBD1, and the lack of DNA leaves this call unchecked. Looked up from germline, CDR1 is LNHNV and CDR2 is YYDKDF (reference sequence). The length of the CDR3 is 15 residues. The complete variable domain, with remaining parts taken from reference TRBV15 and TRBJ2-3, reads DAMVIQNPRYQVTQFGKPVTLSCSQTLNHNVMYWYQQKSSQAPKLLFHYYDKDFNNEADTPDNFQSRRPNTSFCFLDIRSPGLGDTAMYLCATEHRLRVADTQYFGPGTRLTVL.

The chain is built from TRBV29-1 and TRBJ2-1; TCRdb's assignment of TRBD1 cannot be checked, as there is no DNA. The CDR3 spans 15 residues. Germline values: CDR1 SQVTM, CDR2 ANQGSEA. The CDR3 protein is CSVEGGGRSYNEQFF.

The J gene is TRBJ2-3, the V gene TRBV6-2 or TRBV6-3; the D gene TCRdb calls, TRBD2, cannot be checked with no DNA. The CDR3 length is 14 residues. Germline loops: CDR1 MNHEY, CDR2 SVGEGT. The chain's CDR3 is CASSWLAGSDTQYF.

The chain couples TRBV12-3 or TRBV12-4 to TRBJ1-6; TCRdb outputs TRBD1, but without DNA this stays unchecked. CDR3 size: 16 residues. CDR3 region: CAGSPGTGNYNSPLHF.

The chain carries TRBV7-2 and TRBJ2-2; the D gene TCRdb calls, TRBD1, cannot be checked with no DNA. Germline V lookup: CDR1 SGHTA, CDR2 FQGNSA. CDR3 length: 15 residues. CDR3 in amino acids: CASSRQGPNTGELFF. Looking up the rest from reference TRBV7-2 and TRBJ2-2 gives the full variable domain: GAGVSQSPSNKVTEKGKDVELRCDPISGHTALYWYRQSLGQGLEFLIYFQGNSAPDKSGLPSDRFSAERTGGSVSTLTIQRTQQEDSAVYLCASSRQGPNTGELFFGEGSRLTVL.

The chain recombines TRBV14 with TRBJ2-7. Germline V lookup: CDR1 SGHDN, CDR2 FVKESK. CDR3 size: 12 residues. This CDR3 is CASSQDQLEQYF.

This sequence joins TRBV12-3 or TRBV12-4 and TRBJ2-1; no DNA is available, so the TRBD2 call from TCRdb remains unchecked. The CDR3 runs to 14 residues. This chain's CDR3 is CASSMSGRNDEQFF.

The CDR3 reads CASSLIGGLTEAFF. The chain carries TRBV12-3 or TRBV12-4 and TRBJ1-1. The CDR3 has 14 amino acids.

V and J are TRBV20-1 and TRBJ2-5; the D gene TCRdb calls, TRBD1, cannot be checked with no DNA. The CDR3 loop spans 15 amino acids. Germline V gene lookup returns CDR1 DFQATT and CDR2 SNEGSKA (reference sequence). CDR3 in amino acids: CSARDSAPTVETQYF.

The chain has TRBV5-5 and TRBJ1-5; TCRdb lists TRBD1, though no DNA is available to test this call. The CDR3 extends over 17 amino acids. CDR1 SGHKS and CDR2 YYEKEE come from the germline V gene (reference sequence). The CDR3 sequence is CASSYTGTAYSNQPQHF.

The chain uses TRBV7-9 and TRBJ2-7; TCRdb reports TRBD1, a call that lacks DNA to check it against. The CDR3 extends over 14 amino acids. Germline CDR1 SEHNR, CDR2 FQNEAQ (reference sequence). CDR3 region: CASSLNGGTYEQYF. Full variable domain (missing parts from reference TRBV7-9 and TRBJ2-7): DTGVSQNPRHKITKRGQNVTFRCDPISEHNRLYWYRQTLGQGPEFLTYFQNEAQLEKSRLLSDRFSAERPKGSFSTLEIQRTEQGDSAMYLCASSLNGGTYEQYFGPGTRLTVT.

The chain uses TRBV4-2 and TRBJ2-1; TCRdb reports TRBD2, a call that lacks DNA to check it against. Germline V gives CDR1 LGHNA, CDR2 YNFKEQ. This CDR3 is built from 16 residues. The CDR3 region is CASSQHSGTRGNEQFF.

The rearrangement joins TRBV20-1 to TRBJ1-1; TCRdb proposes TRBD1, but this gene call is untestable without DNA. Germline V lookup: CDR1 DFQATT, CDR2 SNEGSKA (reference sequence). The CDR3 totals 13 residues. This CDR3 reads CSVGPAVNTEAFF.

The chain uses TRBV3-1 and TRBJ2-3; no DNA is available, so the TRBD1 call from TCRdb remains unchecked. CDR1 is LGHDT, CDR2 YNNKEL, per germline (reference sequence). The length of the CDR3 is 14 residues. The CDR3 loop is CASSHAGVVDTQYF.

CDR3 region: CASSLAFTDTQYF. The chain couples TRBV7-9 to TRBJ2-3. This CDR3 is 13 amino acids long. Germline CDR1 SEHNR, CDR2 FQNEAQ (reference sequence).

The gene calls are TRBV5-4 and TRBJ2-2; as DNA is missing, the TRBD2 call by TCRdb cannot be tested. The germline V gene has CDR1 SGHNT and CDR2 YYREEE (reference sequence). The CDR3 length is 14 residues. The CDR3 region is CASSLAGPSGELFF.

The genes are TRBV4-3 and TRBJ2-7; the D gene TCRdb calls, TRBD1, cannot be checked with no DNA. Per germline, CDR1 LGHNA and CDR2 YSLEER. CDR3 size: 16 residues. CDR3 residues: CASSQDWGDYNYEQYF.

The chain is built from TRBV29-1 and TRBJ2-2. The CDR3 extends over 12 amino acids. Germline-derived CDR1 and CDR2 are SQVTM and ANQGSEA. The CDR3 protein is CSVGADTGELFF.

CDR3 region: CASSLGPQDTEAFF. V usage is TRBV7-9 and J usage is TRBJ1-1. The CDR3 is 14 amino acids. CDR1 is SEHNR, CDR2 FQNEAQ, per germline (reference sequence). The variable domain in full, completed from reference TRBV7-9 and TRBJ1-1, reads DTGVSQNPRHKITKRGQNVTFRCDPISEHNRLYWYRQTLGQGPEFLTYFQNEAQLEKSRLLSDRFSAERPKGSFSTLEIQRTEQGDSAMYLCASSLGPQDTEAFFGQGTRLTVV.

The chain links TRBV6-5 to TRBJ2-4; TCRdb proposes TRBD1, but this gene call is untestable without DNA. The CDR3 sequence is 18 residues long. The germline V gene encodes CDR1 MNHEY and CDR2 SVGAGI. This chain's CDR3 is CASSYRLDRARDKNIQYF.

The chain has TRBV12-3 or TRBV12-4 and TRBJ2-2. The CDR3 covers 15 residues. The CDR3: CASSLLLGWTGELFF.

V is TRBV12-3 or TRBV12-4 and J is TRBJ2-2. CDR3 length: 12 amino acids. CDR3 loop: CASSFNRGELFF.

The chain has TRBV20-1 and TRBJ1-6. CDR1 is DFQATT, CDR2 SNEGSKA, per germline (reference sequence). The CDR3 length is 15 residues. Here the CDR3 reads CSAGNSALSNSPLHF.

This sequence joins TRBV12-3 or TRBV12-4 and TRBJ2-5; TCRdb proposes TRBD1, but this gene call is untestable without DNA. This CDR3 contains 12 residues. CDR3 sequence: CASTPGTGGQYF.

This chain's CDR3 is CASSSADSTGELFF. V usage is TRBV7-2 and J usage is TRBJ2-2; TCRdb's D call of TRBD1 is untestable without DNA. CDR3 length equals 14 residues. Germline assignment: CDR1 SGHTA and CDR2 FQGNSA. The complete variable domain, with remaining parts taken from reference TRBV7-2 and TRBJ2-2, reads GAGVSQSPSNKVTEKGKDVELRCDPISGHTALYWYRQSLGQGLEFLIYFQGNSAPDKSGLPSDRFSAERTGGSVSTLTIQRTQQEDSAVYLCASSSADSTGELFFGEGSRLTVL.

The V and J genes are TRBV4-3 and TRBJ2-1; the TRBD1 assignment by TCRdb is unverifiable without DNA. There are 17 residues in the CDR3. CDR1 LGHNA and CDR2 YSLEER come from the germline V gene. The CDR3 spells CASSQAQGAIPYNEQFF.

The chain's CDR3 is CATLQDSSYNEQFF. The rearrangement uses TRBV5-8 and TRBJ2-1; TCRdb indicates TRBD2, and absent DNA this call remains unverified. Germline CDR1 reads SGHTS; CDR2 reads YDEGEE. This CDR3 is built from 14 residues.

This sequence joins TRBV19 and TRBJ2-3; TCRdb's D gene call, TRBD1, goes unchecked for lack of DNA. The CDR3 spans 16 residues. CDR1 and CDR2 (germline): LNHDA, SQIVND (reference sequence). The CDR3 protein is CASSVTTGGGTDTQYF.

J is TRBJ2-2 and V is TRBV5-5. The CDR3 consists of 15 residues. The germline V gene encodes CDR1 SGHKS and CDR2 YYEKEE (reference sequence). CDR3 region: CASSRTNTNTGELFF.

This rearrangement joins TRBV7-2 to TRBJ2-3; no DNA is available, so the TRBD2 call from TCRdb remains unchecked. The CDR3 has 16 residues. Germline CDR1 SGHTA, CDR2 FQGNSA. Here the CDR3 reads CASNLRGAGGSDTQYF.

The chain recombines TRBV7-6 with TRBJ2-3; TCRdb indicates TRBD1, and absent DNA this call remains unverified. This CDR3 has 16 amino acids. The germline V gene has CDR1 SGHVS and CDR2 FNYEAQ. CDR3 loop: CASSSRTGGGTDTQYF.